Sequencing of this T cell receptor (beta chain) was carried out in a study of control samples from healthy donors and cancer patients. Here immunoSEQ multiplex PCR was the method, and the copy in TCRdb shows in-frame clones only, minus some. The table has fewer than 200,000 clones, about 93% seen once. Regarding this clone: At one boundary the junction diverges from the germline segment, which might be a read error.

Germline V gene sequence: CDR1 SSHAT, CDR2 FNYEAQ (reference sequence). This CDR3 is 13 amino acids long. The sequence was obtained from an older woman in good health. The sequencing sample was made of blood. V is TRBV7-7 and J is TRBJ1-1; possibly TRBD1 for D (6 bases). The DNA of the CDR3 is TGTGCTAGCAGCCTGACAGGGAACACTGAAGCTTTCTTT. As protein: CASSLTGNTEAFF.